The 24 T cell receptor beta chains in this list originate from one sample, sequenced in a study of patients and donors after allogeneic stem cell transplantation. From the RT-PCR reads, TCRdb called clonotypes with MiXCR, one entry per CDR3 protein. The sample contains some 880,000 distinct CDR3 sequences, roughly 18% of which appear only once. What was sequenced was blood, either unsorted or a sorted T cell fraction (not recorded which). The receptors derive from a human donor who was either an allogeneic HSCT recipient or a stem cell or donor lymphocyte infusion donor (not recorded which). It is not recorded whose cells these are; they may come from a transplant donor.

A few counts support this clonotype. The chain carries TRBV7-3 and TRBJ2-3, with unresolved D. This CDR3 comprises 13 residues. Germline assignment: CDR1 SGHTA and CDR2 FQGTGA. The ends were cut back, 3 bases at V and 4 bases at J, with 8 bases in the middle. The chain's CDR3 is CASSFNSPDTQYF. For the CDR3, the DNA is TGTGCCAGCAGCTTCAACTCGCCAGATACGCAGTATTTT. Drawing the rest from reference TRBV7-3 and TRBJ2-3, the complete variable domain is GAGVSQTPSNKVTEKGKYVELRCDPISGHTALYWYRQSLGQGPEFLIYFQGTGAADDSGLPNDRFFAVRPEGSVSTLKIQRTERGDSAVYLCASSFNSPDTQYFGPGTRLTVL.

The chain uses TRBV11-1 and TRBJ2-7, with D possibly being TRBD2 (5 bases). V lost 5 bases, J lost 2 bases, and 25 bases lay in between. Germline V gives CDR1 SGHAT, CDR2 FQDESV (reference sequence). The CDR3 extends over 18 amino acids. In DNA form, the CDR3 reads TGTGCCAGCAGCGCCCGCCGAAGGACTGCGACATCTACCTACGAGCAGTACTTC. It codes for CASSARRRTATSTYEQYF.

CDR3: CASSQDQGSYTEAFF. The DNA for the CDR3 is TGCGCCAGCAGCCAAGATCAGGGCAGCTACACTGAAGCTTTCTTT. The chain links TRBV4-3 to TRBJ1-1, with TRBD1 as a possible D gene (5 bases). The germline V and J ends were trimmed by 0 bases and 3 bases, with 11 bases remaining between them. CDR3 size: 15 residues. Germline V gene data show CDR1 as LGHNA and CDR2 as YSLEER.

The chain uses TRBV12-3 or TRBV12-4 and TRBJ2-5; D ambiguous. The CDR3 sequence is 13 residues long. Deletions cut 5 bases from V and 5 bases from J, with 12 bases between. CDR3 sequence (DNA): TGTGCCAGCAGTAACAGCGCTCGTGAGACCCAGTACTTC. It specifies CASSNSARETQYF.

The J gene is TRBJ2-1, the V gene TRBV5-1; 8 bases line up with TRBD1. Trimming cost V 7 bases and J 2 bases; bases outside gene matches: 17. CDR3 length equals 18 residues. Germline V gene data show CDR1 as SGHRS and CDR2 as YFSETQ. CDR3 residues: CASPSALGQGRAYNEQFF. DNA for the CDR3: TGCGCCAGCCCTTCCGCCCTCGGACAGGGAAGAGCCTACAATGAGCAGTTCTTC.

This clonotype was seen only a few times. The CDR3 coding sequence is TGCGCCAGCAGCTTGGAAGGGGCTGGCTACACCTTC. Its protein is CASSLEGAGYTF. The chain is built from TRBV5-1 and TRBJ1-2, with D tentatively TRBD1 (5 bases). Deletions cut 0 bases from V and 7 bases from J, with 7 bases between. Germline CDR1 and CDR2: SGHRS and YFSETQ. The length of the CDR3 is 12 residues.

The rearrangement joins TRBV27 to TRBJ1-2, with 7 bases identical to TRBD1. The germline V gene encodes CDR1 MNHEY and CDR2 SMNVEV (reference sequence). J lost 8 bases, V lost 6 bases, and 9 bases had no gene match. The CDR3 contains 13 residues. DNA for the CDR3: TGTGCCAGCAGAACCGGGACAGCCATAGGCTACACCTTC. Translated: CASRTGTAIGYTF.

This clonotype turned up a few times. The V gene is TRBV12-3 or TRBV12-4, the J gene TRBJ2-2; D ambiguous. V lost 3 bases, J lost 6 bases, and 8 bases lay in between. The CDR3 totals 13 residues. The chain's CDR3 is CASSFKFPGELFF. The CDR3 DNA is TGTGCCAGCAGTTTCAAGTTTCCCGGGGAGCTGTTTTTT.

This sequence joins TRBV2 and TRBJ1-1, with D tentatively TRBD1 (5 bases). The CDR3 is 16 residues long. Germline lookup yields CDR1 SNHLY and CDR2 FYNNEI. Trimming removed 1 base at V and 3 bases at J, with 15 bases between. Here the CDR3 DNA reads TGTGCCAGCAGTGAAGGGGCTGGCGGGGGAGACACTGAAGCTTTCTTT. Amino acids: CASSEGAGGGDTEAFF.

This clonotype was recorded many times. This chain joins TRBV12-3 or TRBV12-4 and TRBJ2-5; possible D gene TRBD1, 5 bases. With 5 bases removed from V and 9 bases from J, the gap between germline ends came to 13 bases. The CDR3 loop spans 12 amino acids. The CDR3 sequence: CASSPKGWAQYF. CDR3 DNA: TGTGCCAGCAGTCCCAAGGGGTGGGCCCAGTACTTC.

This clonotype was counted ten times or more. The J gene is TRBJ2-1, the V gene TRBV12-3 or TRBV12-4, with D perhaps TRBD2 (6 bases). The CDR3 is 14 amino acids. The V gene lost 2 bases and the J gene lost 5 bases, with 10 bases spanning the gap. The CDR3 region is CASSLRLENNEQFF. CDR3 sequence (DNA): TGTGCCAGCAGTTTACGACTAGAAAACAATGAGCAGTTCTTC.

CDR3 region: CASSPSGQGPYEQYF. The CDR3 DNA follows: TGTGCCAGCAGTCCGTCGGGACAGGGGCCCTACGAGCAGTACTTC. The chain links TRBV6-1 to TRBJ2-7; 10 bases match TRBD1. The germline CDR1 and CDR2 sequences are MNHNS and SASEGT. The CDR3 contains 15 residues. Trimming at V came to 5 bases and at J to 2 bases, leaving 6 bases not matched to a gene.

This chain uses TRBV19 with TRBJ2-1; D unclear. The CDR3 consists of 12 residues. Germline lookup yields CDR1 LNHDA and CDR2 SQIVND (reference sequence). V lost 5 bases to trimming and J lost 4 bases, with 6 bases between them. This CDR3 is CASSALYNEQFF. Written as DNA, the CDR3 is TGTGCCAGTAGTGCGCTTTACAATGAGCAGTTCTTC.

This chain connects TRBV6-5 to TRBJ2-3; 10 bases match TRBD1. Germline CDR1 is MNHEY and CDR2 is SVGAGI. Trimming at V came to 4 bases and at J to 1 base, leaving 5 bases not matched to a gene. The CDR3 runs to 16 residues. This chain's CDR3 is CASSFGQGVGTDTQYF. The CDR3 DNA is TGTGCCAGCAGTTTTGGACAGGGGGTCGGCACAGATACGCAGTATTTT.

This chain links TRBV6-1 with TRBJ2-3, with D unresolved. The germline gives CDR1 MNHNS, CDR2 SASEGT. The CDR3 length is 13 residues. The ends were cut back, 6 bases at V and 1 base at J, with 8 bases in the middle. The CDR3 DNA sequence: TGTGCCAGCAGGGGCCCAGGCACAGATACGCAGTATTTT. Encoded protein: CASRGPGTDTQYF.

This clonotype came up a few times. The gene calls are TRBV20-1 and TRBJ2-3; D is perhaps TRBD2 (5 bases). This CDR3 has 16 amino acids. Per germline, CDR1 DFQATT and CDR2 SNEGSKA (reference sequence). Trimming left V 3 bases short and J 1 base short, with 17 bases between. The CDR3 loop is CSASHRRSGRTDTQYF. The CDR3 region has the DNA TGCAGTGCTAGCCACCGGAGAAGCGGACGCACAGATACGCAGTATTTT.

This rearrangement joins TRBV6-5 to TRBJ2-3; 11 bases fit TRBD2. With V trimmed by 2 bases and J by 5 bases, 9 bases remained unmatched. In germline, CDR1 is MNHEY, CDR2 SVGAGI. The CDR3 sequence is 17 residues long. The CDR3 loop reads CASSYRTSGRGGDTQYF. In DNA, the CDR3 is TGTGCCAGCAGTTACAGGACTAGCGGGCGAGGGGGAGATACGCAGTATTTT.

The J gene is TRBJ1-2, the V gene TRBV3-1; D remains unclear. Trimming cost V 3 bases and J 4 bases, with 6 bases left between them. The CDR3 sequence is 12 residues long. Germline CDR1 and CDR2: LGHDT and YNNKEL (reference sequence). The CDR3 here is CASSQRGYGYTF. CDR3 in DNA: TGTGCCAGCAGCCAGCGGGGCTATGGCTACACCTTC. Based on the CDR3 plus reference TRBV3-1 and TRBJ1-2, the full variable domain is DTAVSQTPKYLVTQMGNDKSIKCEQNLGHDTMYWYKQDSKKFLKIMFSYNNKELIINETVPNRFSPKSPDKAHLNLHINSLELGDSAVYFCASSQRGYGYTFGSGTRLTVV.

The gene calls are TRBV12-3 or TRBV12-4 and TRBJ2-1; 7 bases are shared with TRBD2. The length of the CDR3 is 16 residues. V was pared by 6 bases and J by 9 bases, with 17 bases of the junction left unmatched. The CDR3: CASRHSPLRERAEQFF. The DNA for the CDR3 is TGTGCCAGCAGACATTCACCTCTGCGGGAGCGAGCTGAGCAGTTCTTC.

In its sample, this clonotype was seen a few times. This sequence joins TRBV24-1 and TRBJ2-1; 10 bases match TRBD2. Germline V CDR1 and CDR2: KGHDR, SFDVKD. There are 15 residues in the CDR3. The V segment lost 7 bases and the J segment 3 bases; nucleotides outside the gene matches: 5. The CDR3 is CATSSGTSVYNEQFF. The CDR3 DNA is TGTGCCACCAGCTCCGGGACTAGCGTCTACAATGAGCAGTTCTTC.

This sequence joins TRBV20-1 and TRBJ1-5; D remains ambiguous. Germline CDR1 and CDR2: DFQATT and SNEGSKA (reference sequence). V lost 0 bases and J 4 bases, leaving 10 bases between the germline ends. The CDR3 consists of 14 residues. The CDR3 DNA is TGCAGTGCTAGAGATCATTGGGTAAATCAGCCCCAGCATTTT. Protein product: CSARDHWVNQPQHF.

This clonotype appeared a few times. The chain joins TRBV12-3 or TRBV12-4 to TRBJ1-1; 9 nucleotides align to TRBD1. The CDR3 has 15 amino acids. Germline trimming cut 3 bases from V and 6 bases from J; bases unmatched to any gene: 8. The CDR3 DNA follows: TGTGCCAGCAGTTTCGGACAGGGGTTATTCTCTGAAGCTTTCTTT. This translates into CASSFGQGLFSEAFF.

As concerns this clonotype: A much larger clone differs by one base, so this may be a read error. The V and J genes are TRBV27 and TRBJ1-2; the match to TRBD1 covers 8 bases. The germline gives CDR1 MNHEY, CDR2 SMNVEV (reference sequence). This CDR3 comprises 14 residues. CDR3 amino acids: CASRSMGQVYGFTF. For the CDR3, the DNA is TGTGCCAGCAGGAGCATGGGACAGGTGTATGGCTTCACCTTC.

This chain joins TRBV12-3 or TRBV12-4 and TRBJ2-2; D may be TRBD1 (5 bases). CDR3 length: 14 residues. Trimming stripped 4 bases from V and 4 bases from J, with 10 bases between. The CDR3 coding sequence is TGTGCCAGCAGTTACCAGGGCGGCACCGGGGAGCTGTTTTTT. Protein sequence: CASSYQGGTGELFF.